The rows below give T cell receptor beta chains drawn from one sample of a study of blood T cell repertoires in COVID-19. TCRdb's table, derived via immunoSEQ multiplex PCR, lists solely in-frame clones and lacks some. The table records about 140,000 clones, 80% to 90% of them present only once. Sequencing input: peripheral blood. Every receptor here comes from a woman in her sixties or seventies with acute or convalescent COVID-19. Both conserved end residues are part of each CDR3. D genes are given only for firm matches. Only part of the rows carry a size: once, few, many, or a class if the clone is expanded.

NA TRBJ1-4 NA TRBV5-1 CASSDNPQGFLDEKLFF TGCGCCAGCAGCGACAACCCGCAGGGGTTCCTTGATGAAAAACTGTTTTTT
TRBD1 TRBJ1-4 NA TRBV25-1 CASSDPGTGVEKLFF TGTGCCAGCAGTGACCCCGGGACAGGGGTGGAAAAACTGTTTTTT
TRBD1 TRBJ2-1 NA TRBV27 CASSGLLWTGTHEQFF TGTGCCAGCAGTGGATTACTGTGGACAGGGACCCATGAGCAGTTCTTC
NA TRBJ2-7 few TRBV7-2 CASSRVNYEQYF TGTGCCAGCAGCCGGGTCAACTACGAGCAGTACTTC
TRBD2 TRBJ2-7 NA TRBV7-2 CASSLGLAGGLDEQYF TGTGCCAGCAGCTTGGGACTAGCGGGGGGCCTGGACGAGCAGTACTTC
TRBD1 TRBJ2-7 few TRBV7-3 CASSSVGQAEQYF TGTGCCAGCAGCTCGGTCGGACAGGCCGAGCAGTACTTC
TRBD1 TRBJ1-5 once TRBV27 CASSSQTGGSYQPQHF TGTGCCAGCAGTTCCCAGACAGGGGGCTCCTATCAGCCCCAGCATTTT
NA TRBJ1-5 NA TRBV7-9 CASSLGGGYHQPQHF TGTGCCAGCAGCTTAGGGGGGGGATACCATCAGCCCCAGCATTTT
TRBD1 TRBJ1-5 NA TRBV2 CASSPTSGQPSNQPQHF TGTGCCAGCAGCCCAACTTCGGGACAGCCAAGCAATCAGCCCCAGCATTTT
NA TRBJ1-1 NA TRBV4-2 CASSQESYTEAFF TGTGCCAGCAGCCAAGAAAGCTACACTGAAGCTTTCTTT
NA TRBJ1-2 NA TRBV2 CASGGWLDRNYGYTF TGTGCCAGCGGTGGGTGGTTAGACAGGAACTATGGCTACACCTTC
TRBD2 TRBJ2-7 NA TRBV5-4 CASSLASGLVGNEQYF TGTGCCAGCAGCTTGGCTAGCGGTTTGGTGGGTAACGAGCAGTACTTC
TRBD2 TRBJ2-5 NA TRBV24-1 CATTGGTGAQETQYF TGTGCCACCACCGGGGGGACTGGGGCACAAGAGACCCAGTACTTC
TRBD1 TRBJ1-2 NA TRBV5-5 CASSPTPGTDGYTF TGTGCCAGCAGCCCTACCCCCGGGACAGACGGCTACACCTTC
NA TRBJ1-5 NA TRBV9 CASSVSDRGLNHPQHF TGTGCCAGCAGCGTTTCGGATCGAGGCCTTAATCATCCCCAGCATTTT
TRBD1 TRBJ1-2 NA TRBV6-2/TRBV6-3 CASSMTRGPGGYTF TGTGCCAGCAGTATGACCAGGGGGCCGGGAGGCTACACCTTC
NA TRBJ1-5 NA TRBV6-6 CASSPYLSGGRDQPQHF TGTGCCAGCAGTCCATATCTCTCGGGGGGGCGTGATCAGCCCCAGCATTTT
NA TRBJ2-3 NA TRBV5-1 CASSPRRVAQTDTQYF TGCGCCAGCAGCCCGAGGAGGGTGGCGCAGACAGATACGCAGTATTTT
TRBD2 TRBJ2-5 NA TRBV7-6 CASSLVGGGMETQYF TGTGCCAGCAGCTTAGTCGGGGGGGGAATGGAGACCCAGTACTTC
NA TRBJ1-1 NA TRBV5-1 CASSLATANTEAFF TGCGCCAGCAGCTTGGCCACAGCCAACACTGAAGCTTTCTTT
NA TRBJ1-2 few TRBV29-1 CSVEKGDGYGYTF TGCAGCGTTGAAAAGGGGGACGGCTATGGCTACACCTTC
NA TRBJ1-2 once TRBV29-1 CSVETANYGYTF TGCAGCGTTGAAACAGCCAACTATGGCTACACCTTC
TRBD2 TRBJ2-3 once TRBV24-1 CATSDRTSGDPDTQYF TGTGCCACCAGTGACCGGACTAGCGGGGACCCCGATACGCAGTATTTT
NA TRBJ1-5 NA TRBV6-6 CASSRGRETIGQPQHF TGTGCCAGCAGCCGTGGACGGGAGACTATCGGTCAGCCCCAGCATTTT
TRBD1 TRBJ1-4 NA TRBV11-2 CASSLGTARNEKLFF TGTGCCAGCAGCTTGGGGACAGCCAGAAATGAAAAACTGTTTTTT
NA TRBJ1-2 NA TRBV28 CASSGPGNHYGYTF TGTGCCAGCAGCGGTCCAGGCAATCACTATGGCTACACCTTC
TRBD1 TRBJ1-1 NA TRBV10-3 CAISESDRGNTEAFF TGTGCCATCAGTGAGTCGGACAGGGGGAACACTGAAGCTTTCTTT
NA TRBJ1-1 NA TRBV3-1/TRBV3-2 CASSQDEGGTEAFF TGTGCCAGCAGCCAAGACGAAGGGGGCACTGAAGCTTTCTTT
NA TRBJ2-2 NA TRBV28 CASSLGGNTGELFF TGTGCCAGCAGTTTAGGCGGGAACACCGGGGAGCTGTTTTTT
NA TRBJ1-1 NA TRBV7-2 CASSSFVDTEAFF TGTGCCAGCAGCTCTTTCGTAGACACTGAAGCTTTCTTT
TRBD1 TRBJ1-1 NA TRBV6-5 CASSYWGQGNTEAFF TGTGCCAGCAGTTACTGGGGACAGGGGAACACTGAAGCTTTCTTT
TRBD2 TRBJ2-5 NA TRBV5-4 CASSPTSGGYGETQYF TGTGCCAGCAGCCCTACTAGCGGGGGGTACGGAGAGACCCAGTACTTC
TRBD1 TRBJ1-1 NA TRBV6-2/TRBV6-3 CASSYRSFGTGTEAFF TGTGCCAGCAGTTACCGCTCCTTCGGGACAGGGACTGAAGCTTTCTTT
TRBD1 TRBJ2-7 NA TRBV11-2 CASSTGGWDQQYF TGTGCCAGCAGCACAGGGGGCTGGGACCAGCAGTACTTC
NA TRBJ1-1 once TRBV5-6 CASSLNRNTEAFF TGTGCCAGCAGCTTGAACAGGAACACTGAAGCTTTCTTT
NA TRBJ2-1 NA TRBV7-9 CASSYPLGGDSYNEQFF TGTGCCAGCAGCTACCCGTTAGGGGGAGACTCCTACAATGAGCAGTTCTTC
TRBD1 TRBJ2-7 NA TRBV3-1/TRBV3-2 CASSQEDRDYEQYF TGTGCCAGCAGCCAAGAGGACAGGGACTACGAGCAGTACTTC
NA TRBJ1-1 NA TRBV6-6 CASSRPRQQGTANTEAFF TGTGCCAGCAGTCGCCCACGTCAACAGGGAACCGCGAACACTGAAGCTTTCTTT
TRBD1 TRBJ1-1 NA TRBV19 CASSMTRGTEAFF TGTGCCAGTAGTATGACCAGGGGGACTGAAGCTTTCTTT
TRBD1 TRBJ1-5 NA TRBV10-3 CAISADRVGQPQHF TGTGCCATCAGTGCAGACAGGGTCGGACAGCCCCAGCATTTT
NA TRBJ2-2 once TRBV21-1 CASPHNHFNTGELFF TGTGCCAGCCCCCATAATCACTTCAACACCGGGGAGCTGTTTTTT
NA TRBJ1-1 NA TRBV11-3 CASSLLVNTEAFF TGTGCCAGCAGCCTTCTAGTGAACACTGAAGCTTTCTTT
TRBD1 TRBJ1-4 NA TRBV19 CASSTLSGTGDEKLFF TGTGCCAGTAGTACCCTCTCCGGGACAGGGGATGAAAAACTGTTTTTT
NA TRBJ1-1 NA TRBV19 CASSIGTSNTEAFF TGTGCCAGTAGTATAGGGACATCGAACACTGAAGCTTTCTTT
NA TRBJ1-2 NA TRBV9 CASSATGMGYGYTF TGTGCCAGCAGCGCAACAGGGATGGGCTATGGCTACACCTTC
TRBD1 TRBJ2-2 NA TRBV28 CASRTTGGTRTTGELFF TGTGCCAGCAGAACGACAGGGGGCACGAGGACAACCGGGGAGCTGTTTTTT
NA TRBJ2-7 NA TRBV5-4 CASSPGSSYEQYF TGTGCCAGCAGCCCGGGGTCTTCCTACGAGCAGTACTTC
TRBD1 TRBJ2-7 NA TRBV30 CAWSGTPDRGRYEQYF TGTGCCTGGAGTGGAACTCCAGACAGGGGGCGATACGAGCAGTACTTC
NA TRBJ1-3 few TRBV28 CASTKGTGNTIYF TGTGCCAGTACTAAGGGGACTGGAAACACCATATATTTT
NA TRBJ2-7 NA TRBV28 CASSSRGAYEQYF TGTGCCAGCAGTTCCCGGGGAGCCTACGAGCAGTACTTC
TRBD1 TRBJ2-3 NA TRBV30 CAWSRDSLTDTQYF TGTGCCTGGTCTCGGGACAGCCTCACAGATACGCAGTATTTT
NA TRBJ1-1 once TRBV5-6 CASSDVGGGTEAFF TGTGCCAGCAGCGACGTCGGGGGAGGTACTGAAGCTTTCTTT
TRBD1 TRBJ1-6 NA TRBV9 CASSAGGQGAYNSPLHF TGTGCCAGCAGCGCGGGGGGACAGGGCGCCTATAATTCACCCCTCCACTTT
NA TRBJ2-5 NA TRBV7-9 CASSSEGMAGETQYF TGTGCCAGCAGCTCCGAGGGAATGGCAGGAGAGACCCAGTACTTC
NA TRBJ1-3 NA TRBV29-1 CSVEGGNSGNTIYF TGCAGCGTTGAAGGAGGGAACTCTGGAAACACCATATATTTT
TRBD1 TRBJ1-4 NA TRBV5-1 CASSLGYGTVNEKLFF TGCGCCAGCAGCTTGGGGTACGGGACAGTAAATGAAAAACTGTTTTTT
NA TRBJ1-2 once TRBV28 CASSLNRAGGYTF TGTGCCAGCAGTTTAAACAGGGCGGGTGGCTACACCTTC
TRBD2 TRBJ2-1 NA TRBV11-3 CASSLIAGGYNEQFF TGTGCCAGCAGCTTAATAGCGGGGGGGTACAATGAGCAGTTCTTC
TRBD1 TRBJ1-5 NA TRBV15 CATSSVPTGELQPQHF TGTGCCACCAGCAGTGTTCCAACAGGGGAGCTTCAGCCCCAGCATTTT
NA TRBJ2-3 NA TRBV18 CASSPRLEPDTQYF TGTGCCAGCTCACCCCGACTAGAACCAGATACGCAGTATTTT